Each of the 31 T cell receptor beta chains below was sequenced from the same sample in a study of OX40 agonist ivuxolimab in advanced cancers. TCRdb keeps only in-frame clones here, not all; method: immunoSEQ multiplex PCR. The sample has around 40,000 clones, roughly 90% seen once. The specimen was CD4+ or CD8+ T cells sorted from blood, collected in a trial of the OX40 agonist ivuxolimab. These receptors were taken from an adult with an advanced solid tumor such as melanoma, head and neck, liver or kidney cancer.

This clone was observed a handful of times. V gene TRBV7-9 combines with J gene TRBJ2-1; 9 nucleotides align to TRBD1. CDR1 and CDR2 (germline): SEHNR, FQNEAQ (reference sequence). V was pared by 4 bases and J by 4 bases, with 8 bases of the junction left unmatched. The CDR3 length is 16 residues. The CDR3 nucleotides read TGTGCCAGCAGCTCTGAAGGGACAGGGATATACAATGAGCAGTTCTTC. Residues: CASSSEGTGIYNEQFF.

This chain joins TRBV6-5 and TRBJ1-1; D unresolved. Between the trimmed V and J ends, which lost 0 bases and 2 bases, there was a span of 7 bases. The germline V gene encodes CDR1 MNHEY and CDR2 SVGAGI. CDR3 size: 14 residues. The chain's CDR3 is CASSYSGYNTEAFF. The CDR3 DNA reads as TGTGCCAGCAGTTACTCAGGTTATAACACTGAAGCTTTCTTT.

The chain links TRBV13 to TRBJ1-2, with a weak D call TRBD1 (5 bases). V lost 5 bases and J lost 3, with 19 bases in between. The CDR3 covers 16 residues. In germline, CDR1 is PRHDT, CDR2 FYEKMQ (reference sequence). Here the CDR3 reads CASSRDGARQHYGYTF. DNA for the CDR3: TGTGCCAGCAGCCGTGACGGAGCGAGACAGCACTATGGCTACACCTTC.

This rearrangement joins TRBV4-1 to TRBJ2-3; D not certain. The V gene's germline CDR1 is MGHRA and CDR2 YSYEKL. V was cut by 2 bases and J by 4 bases, with 10 bases left in between. This CDR3 region has 14 residues. In nucleotides, the CDR3 is TGCGCCAGCAGCCAAAGAGCGTTGGCAGATACGCAGTATTTT. Amino acids: CASSQRALADTQYF.

The chain uses TRBV11-2 and TRBJ1-6; no firm D call. Trimming removed 1 base from V and 7 bases from J, with 2 bases in between. Germline V CDR1 and CDR2: SGHAT, FQNNGV. This CDR3 contains 12 residues. The CDR3 here is CASSLGNSPLHF. The CDR3 DNA sequence: TGTGCCAGCAGCTTAGGGAATTCACCCCTCCACTTT.

The genes are TRBV9 and TRBJ2-7; weak D call: TRBD1 (5 bases). Deletions cut 4 bases from V and 7 bases from J, with 9 bases between. The CDR3 spans 11 residues. CDR1 and CDR2 (germline): SGDLS, YYNGEE. This CDR3 is CASSPGREQYF. The CDR3 DNA sequence: TGTGCCAGCAGCCCAGGGCGGGAGCAGTACTTC.

V usage is TRBV6-4 and J usage is TRBJ2-1; D is possibly TRBD1 or TRBD2 (5 bases each). Germline V CDR1 and CDR2: MRHNA, SNTAGT. This CDR3 comprises 16 residues. Trimming cost V 5 bases and J 0 bases, with 14 bases left between them. The CDR3 DNA is TGTGCCAGCAGTCCCAGGGAGATGAGCTCCTACAATGAGCAGTTCTTC. Translation gives CASSPREMSSYNEQFF.

This clone is hyperexpanded within its sample. The rearrangement uses TRBV9 and TRBJ1-2; D gene uncertain. The CDR3 sequence is 12 residues long. V was pared by 3 bases and J by 8 bases, with 11 bases between. Germline CDR1 SGDLS, CDR2 YYNGEE. In DNA form, the CDR3 reads TGTGCCAGCAGCGCGGAGAAATACGGCTACACCTTC. This codes for CASSAEKYGYTF.

The chain carries TRBV19 and TRBJ2-7, with TRBD2 as a possible D gene (6 bases). This CDR3 region has 15 residues. CDR1 is LNHDA and CDR2 is SQIVND in the germline V gene (reference sequence). Between the trimmed V and J ends, which lost 6 bases and 1 base, there was a span of 16 bases. The CDR3 reads CASSLYSGLSYEQYF. CDR3 nucleotides: TGTGCCAGTAGCTTGTACAGCGGGTTGTCCTACGAGCAGTACTTC.

This clone has more than one count but fewer than ten. V and J are TRBV6-4 and TRBJ2-3, with unresolved D. This CDR3 contains 14 residues. Trimming took 4 bases from V and 2 from J, leaving 10 bases between them. The germline V gene encodes CDR1 MRHNA and CDR2 SNTAGT. CDR3 protein: CASSVSENTDTQYF. CDR3 nucleotides: TGTGCCAGCAGTGTTTCGGAAAACACAGATACGCAGTATTTT.

The rearrangement links TRBV6-5 to TRBJ2-7, with D perhaps given as TRBD1 or TRBD2 (5 bases each). V was trimmed by 4 bases and J by 2 bases, leaving 12 bases between them. The CDR3 spans 14 residues. Germline CDR1 reads MNHEY; CDR2 reads SVGAGI. This chain's CDR3 is CASSSGGGPYEQYF. For the CDR3, the DNA is TGTGCCAGCAGTTCTGGGGGTGGACCCTACGAGCAGTACTTC.

The genes are TRBV25-1 and TRBJ2-2, with no clear D. The V and J ends lost 7 bases and 7 bases respectively, with 10 bases between them. CDR3 size: 12 residues. Germline CDR1 MGHDK, CDR2 SYGVNS. CDR3 DNA sequence: TGTGCCAGCACCCCCCCGGGCGGGGAGCTGTTTTTT. Its translation: CASTPPGGELFF.

The chain has TRBV6-5 and TRBJ2-1; 10 nucleotides align to TRBD2. After removal of 2 bases from V and 6 bases from J, the junction contained 4 bases not matched to a gene. Germline V CDR1 and CDR2: MNHEY, SVGAGI. CDR3 size: 15 residues. The CDR3 protein is CASSYVLAGGNEQFF. The CDR3 nucleotides read TGTGCCAGCAGTTACGTCTTAGCGGGAGGCAATGAGCAGTTCTTC.

The J gene is TRBJ1-3, the V gene TRBV6-5, with D hard to call. Trimming stripped 4 bases from V and 4 bases from J, with 8 bases between. Germline V gene sequence: CDR1 MNHEY, CDR2 SVGAGI. The CDR3 extends over 13 amino acids. CDR3 DNA sequence: TGTGCCAGCAGTTCCCCCGCGGGAAACACCATATATTTT. The encoded protein is CASSSPAGNTIYF.

As DNA, the CDR3 is TGTGCCACCAGCAGAGATCTTCGGCAGTTCAATCAGCCCCAGCATTTT. This translates into CATSRDLRQFNQPQHF. The rearrangement links TRBV15 to TRBJ1-5; no reliable D call. V shed 0 bases and J shed 3 bases, with 12 bases lying between them. Germline V lookup: CDR1 LNHNV, CDR2 YYDKDF (reference sequence). The CDR3 loop spans 16 amino acids.

The J gene is TRBJ1-3, the V gene TRBV5-8; D not resolved. The CDR3 length is 15 residues. V lost 0 bases and J 0 bases, leaving 7 bases between the germline ends. Germline CDR1 is SGHTS and CDR2 is YDEGEE. The CDR3 nucleotides are TGTGCCAGCAGCTTGGGAGGAAACTCTGGAAACACCATATATTTT. This gives the protein CASSLGGNSGNTIYF. The whole variable domain, remainder taken from reference TRBV5-8 and TRBJ1-3, is EAGVTQSPTHLIKTRGQQATLRCSPISGHTSVYWYQQALGLGLQFLLWYDEGEERNRGNFPPRFSGRQFPNYSSELNVNALELEDSALYLCASSLGGNSGNTIYFGEGSWLTVV.

The rearrangement joins TRBV30 to TRBJ1-1, with D perhaps matching TRBD1 (5 bases). Trimming stripped 3 bases from V and 4 bases from J, with 12 bases between. The CDR3 totals 13 residues. Germline CDR1 and CDR2: GTSNPN and SVGIG (reference sequence). Written as DNA, the CDR3 is TGTGCCTGGAGATCAGGGACGGGCACTGAAGCTTTCTTT. Translating it yields CAWRSGTGTEAFF.

This chain connects TRBV4-2 to TRBJ2-7; possibly TRBD2 for D (7 bases). The CDR3 is 15 amino acids. The V gene lost 4 bases and the J gene lost 3 bases, with 16 bases spanning the gap. Germline CDR1 is LGHNA and CDR2 is YNFKEQ. The CDR3 DNA is TGTGCCAGCAGCCCTGAGGGGGGGATAAACTACGAGCAGTACTTC. It specifies CASSPEGGINYEQYF.

This clone was found once. This chain uses TRBV13 with TRBJ2-2, with a tentative D call TRBD1 (6 bases). Looked up from germline, CDR1 is PRHDT and CDR2 is FYEKMQ (reference sequence). This CDR3 has 14 amino acids. The V and J ends lost 8 bases and 0 bases respectively, with 10 bases between them. The CDR3 loop is CASLDSTNTGELFF. For the CDR3, the DNA is TGTGCCAGCTTGGACAGCACGAACACCGGGGAGCTGTTTTTT.

This chain joins TRBV6-1 and TRBJ1-5; tentatively, D is TRBD1 (6 bases). Germline V gene lookup returns CDR1 MNHNS and CDR2 SASEGT. V lost 4 bases and J lost 6, with 13 bases in between. The length of the CDR3 is 14 residues. CDR3 DNA: TGTGCCAGCAGTGGGGCCACAGGGATTCAGCCCCAGCATTTT. Amino acids: CASSGATGIQPQHF.

The chain combines TRBV9 with TRBJ2-7, with a possible D match to TRBD1 (6 bases). Trimming took off 0 bases at V and 3 bases at J, with 10 bases between the two ends. CDR1 and CDR2 from the germline V gene are SGDLS and YYNGEE. The length of the CDR3 is 14 residues. The CDR3 sequence: CASSVGGQNYEQYF. CDR3 in DNA: TGTGCCAGCAGCGTAGGAGGACAGAACTACGAGCAGTACTTC. Combining the CDR3 with reference TRBV9 and TRBJ2-7 gives the whole variable domain DSGVTQTPKHLITATGQRVTLRCSPRSGDLSVYWYQQSLDQGLQFLIQYYNGEERAKGNILERFSAQQFPDLHSELNLSSLELGDSALYFCASSVGGQNYEQYFGPGTRLTVT.

The genes are TRBV28 and TRBJ1-1; no definite D call. Germline V gene lookup returns CDR1 MDHEN and CDR2 SYDVKM. V lost 4 bases to trimming and J lost 7 bases, with 19 bases between them. The CDR3 totals 15 residues. CDR3 sequence reads: CASSYEDRRWGEAFF. DNA for the CDR3: TGTGCCAGCAGTTACGAGGACCGACGGTGGGGTGAAGCTTTCTTT. Full variable domain (remainder filled in from reference TRBV28 and TRBJ1-1): DVKVTQSSRYLVKRTGEKVFLECVQDMDHENMFWYRQDPGLGLRLIYFSYDVKMKEKGDIPEGYSVSREKKERFSLILESASTNQTSMYLCASSYEDRRWGEAFFGQGTRLTVV.

The V call is TRBV6-1, the J call TRBJ1-6, with a weak D call TRBD1 (5 bases). The CDR3 has 17 residues. Germline V gene data show CDR1 as MNHNS and CDR2 as SASEGT. The V and J ends lost 2 bases and 1 base respectively, with 12 bases between them. CDR3 sequence (DNA): TGTGCCAGCAGTGAACGGGGGGTTACGTCCTATAATTCACCCCTCCACTTT. It is translated as CASSERGVTSYNSPLHF.

J is TRBJ2-7 and V is TRBV4-1; D unresolved. The V end was cut by 1 base, the J end by 4 bases, with 11 bases between. The CDR3 covers 14 residues. From germline, CDR1 is MGHRA and CDR2 YSYEKL. CDR3: CASSQGPENYEQYF. In DNA, the CDR3 is TGCGCCAGCAGCCAAGGGCCAGAAAATTACGAGCAGTACTTC.

The table lists this clone with a few counts. The chain is built from TRBV28 and TRBJ2-1, with 8 bases that match TRBD2. Germline V lookup: CDR1 MDHEN, CDR2 SYDVKM. V was clipped by 5 bases and J by 4 bases; unmatched bases: 22. The CDR3 runs 20 residues. This chain's CDR3 is CASSDPTASGSHTTYNEQFF. The CDR3 bases are TGTGCCAGCAGTGACCCCACGGCGAGCGGGAGCCACACCACTTACAATGAGCAGTTCTTC.

The gene calls are TRBV27 and TRBJ2-1; D not certain. Germline-derived CDR1 and CDR2 are MNHEY and SMNVEV (reference sequence). The CDR3 contains 14 residues. The V gene lost 5 bases and the J gene lost 4 bases, with 12 bases spanning the gap. The CDR3, as DNA: TGTGCCAGCAGTCCTCGGGCAGATTACAATGAGCAGTTCTTC. It is translated as CASSPRADYNEQFF.

Details on this clone: This sample also contains other DNA sequences that code for the same CDR3. The chain has TRBV10-3 and TRBJ2-7; D remains ambiguous. The CDR3 covers 12 residues. V lost 2 bases to trimming and J lost 1 base, with 3 bases between them. Germline values: CDR1 ENHRY, CDR2 SYGVKD. This CDR3 reads CAISEGSYEQYF. CDR3 DNA: TGTGCCATCAGTGAGGGTTCCTACGAGCAGTACTTC.

The rearrangement uses TRBV2 and TRBJ2-7, with 8 bases fitting TRBD1. Germline CDR1 is SNHLY and CDR2 is FYNNEI. The CDR3 runs to 14 residues. With V trimmed by 6 bases and J by 5 bases, 9 bases remained unmatched. The CDR3 sequence is CASRDEDRGHEQYF. In DNA, the CDR3 is TGTGCCAGCAGGGATGAAGACAGGGGCCACGAGCAGTACTTC.

The chain uses TRBV7-9 and TRBJ1-2; D is perhaps TRBD1 (6 bases). This CDR3 contains 16 residues. The V and J ends lost 3 bases and 6 bases respectively, with 20 bases between them. Germline CDR1 reads SEHNR; CDR2 reads FQNEAQ (reference sequence). CDR3 in amino acids: CASSLRQGNRMDGYTF. CDR3 coding DNA: TGTGCCAGCAGCTTGAGGCAGGGGAACAGAATGGATGGCTACACCTTC.

The V gene is TRBV5-1, the J gene TRBJ1-2; 7 bases are a match to TRBD1. CDR3 length: 14 residues. From germline, CDR1 is SGHRS and CDR2 YFSETQ. V lost 4 bases to trimming and J lost 3 bases; unmatched junction nucleotides: 6. The CDR3: CASSPSGGYYGYTF. CDR3 DNA: TGCGCCAGCAGCCCTTCAGGGGGTTACTATGGCTACACCTTC.

The rearrangement uses TRBV7-9 and TRBJ2-7; no clear D gene. The CDR3 contains 15 residues. Trimming shortened V by 2 bases and J by 3 bases, and 14 bases separated the two germline ends. Germline CDR1 SEHNR, CDR2 FQNEAQ (reference sequence). This chain's CDR3 is CASSLIQTDDYEQYF. Written as DNA, the CDR3 is TGTGCCAGCAGCTTAATCCAAACCGACGACTACGAGCAGTACTTC.